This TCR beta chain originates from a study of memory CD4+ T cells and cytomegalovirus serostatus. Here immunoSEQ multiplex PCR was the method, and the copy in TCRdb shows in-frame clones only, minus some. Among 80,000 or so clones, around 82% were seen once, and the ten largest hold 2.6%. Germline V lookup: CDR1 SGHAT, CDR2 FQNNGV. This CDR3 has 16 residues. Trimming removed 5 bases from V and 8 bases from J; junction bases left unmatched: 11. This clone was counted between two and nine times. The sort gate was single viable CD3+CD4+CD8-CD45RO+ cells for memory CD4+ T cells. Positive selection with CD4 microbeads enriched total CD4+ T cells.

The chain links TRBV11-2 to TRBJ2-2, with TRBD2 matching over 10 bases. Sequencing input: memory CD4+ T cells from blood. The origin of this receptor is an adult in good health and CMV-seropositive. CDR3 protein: CASSPSSGSGLGELFF. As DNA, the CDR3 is TGTGCCAGCAGCCCCTCTAGCGGGAGCGGTTTGGGGGAGCTGTTTTTT.